This TCR beta chain was sequenced during a study of early T cells in non-severe SARS-CoV-2 infection. This clonotype was seen many times. There are 15 residues in the CDR3. Trimming at V came to 7 bases and at J to 7 bases, leaving 10 bases not matched to a gene. MiXCR, run by TCRdb on the 5' RACE reads, gives a single entry per CDR3 protein. The top ten clones hold 5.5% to 7% of a sample with 100,000 or so distinct CDR3 sequences, 10% to 15% of them seen once. The receptor was isolated from an adult who was a healthcare worker with PCR-confirmed SARS-CoV-2 infection or an uninfected control (not recorded which). The chain links TRBV12-3 or TRBV12-4 to TRBJ2-1; TRBD1 matches 10 bases. Sample: whole blood. The CDR3 spells CASTPTGGRGNEQFF. The CDR3 nucleotides read TGTGCCAGCACCCCGACAGGGGGCAGAGGAAATGAGCAGTTCTTC.